This note documents a single T cell receptor (beta chain) sequence. Its binding antigen is unknown. There are no base qualities to consult, and no much larger clone falls within one base. Ficoll-Paque density gradient centrifugation was used to isolate PBMCs. The source of the sample is a study of T-cell memory formation after mild COVID-19 (dated by TCRdb to 2020 to 2023). The study in broad terms: Most TCR sequence clusters were specific to one of the two donors. In a couple of donors, T-cell clones that expanded and contracted after mild COVID-19 were tracked by sequencing TCRalpha and TCRbeta repertoires over time. The cohort comprised two young, previously healthy adult volunteers, one female and one male.

TCRdb records Illumina NovaSeq 6000 as the sequencer. TCRalpha and TCRbeta cDNA libraries were constructed by 5'RACE with constant-segment primers, with sample barcodes and unique molecular identifiers being introduced. Trizol reagent was used to extract RNA from every sample. Library amplification was performed in two PCR steps, and a second sample barcode and Illumina TruSeq adapters were introduced in the second step. Libraries were sequenced on an Illumina NovaSeq with 2 x 150 bp paired-end reads. Processing in the source paper ran as follows. Demultiplexing of reads and collapsing into UMI-guided consensus sequences were performed with migec v1.2.7. Using mixcr v2.1.11, UMI consensuses were aligned to TRA and TRB V and J templates and then assembled into clonotypes. Clonotypes were classified as expanded or contracted when called significant by both edgeR and NoisET, with noise models trained on biological replicates. edgeR calls used a false discovery rate-adjusted p below 0.01 and a log2 fold-change threshold of 1. As an exploratory analysis of dynamics, max-normalized trajectories of the 1000 most abundant clonotypes were examined with PCA combined with hierarchical clustering. The CD4 or CD8 phenotype of responding clones was assigned using the separately sequenced CD4+ and CD8+ repertoires. Starting from the raw public reads, TCRdb applied fastp trimming at Q25, assembled clones with MiXCR and retained in-frame beta chains. Rows with a matching CDR3 protein are joined into one entry that keeps the most common DNA and genes. The V and J calls and clone size come from TCRdb's table, not from the authors' own analysis. This sample has about 310,000 distinct CDR3 sequences in its table, and approximately 16% of those were observed once. The leading ten clones occupy more than 20% of the sample.

What the work shows at the level of the full study, not this receptor alone: Clones that contracted from day 15 to 85 showed balanced CD4/CD8 phenotypes, whereas a second wave of clones that expanded from day 15 to 37 leaned towards CD4+. Whether the second-wave clones peaking on day 37 were SARS-CoV-2 specific was not confirmed. The detection of some responding clones in pre-infection memory suggests that pre-existing cross-reactive memory T cells joined the SARS-CoV-2 response. Contracting CD4+ clones were located mainly in the CM and EM memory subsets, whereas CD8+ clones were found to be enriched in EMRA. The study included only two mild cases, and larger cohorts that include severe cases with pre-infection samples were judged to be necessary.

Specimen: PBMCs or a T cell subset sorted from them (not recorded which). The clonotype was recovered from a man aged 18 to 30 who had mild COVID-19 (a few samples of this study predate the infection). The sample titles of this study are shuffled in the database, so cell type and time point are left out; the donor was told from shared clones.

The nucleotide sequence reads as follows: TGTGCCAGTAGTATTAGCTTTAGGGCAAGGAACACTGAAGCTTTCTTT. It encodes CASSISFRARNTEAFF. The sequence links TRBV19 to TRBJ1-1; the D gene is not confidently resolved. Per the germline V gene (reference sequence), LNHDA is the CDR1 and SQIVND is the CDR2. Trimming removed 3 bases from V and 1 base from J, leaving 15 bases between the germline ends. Its CDR3 holds 16 amino acids, cysteine through phenylalanine. Solely the CDR3 DNA is kept, with 48 bases framed from the first base. Reference TRBV19 and TRBJ1-1 proteins supply the regions before and after the CDR3; the full variable domain is: DGGITQSPKYLFRKEGQNVTLSCEQNLNHDAMYWYRQDPGQGLRLIYYSQIVNDFQKGDIAEGYSVSREKKESFPLTVTSAQKNPTAFYLCASSISFRARNTEAFFGQGTRLTVV.